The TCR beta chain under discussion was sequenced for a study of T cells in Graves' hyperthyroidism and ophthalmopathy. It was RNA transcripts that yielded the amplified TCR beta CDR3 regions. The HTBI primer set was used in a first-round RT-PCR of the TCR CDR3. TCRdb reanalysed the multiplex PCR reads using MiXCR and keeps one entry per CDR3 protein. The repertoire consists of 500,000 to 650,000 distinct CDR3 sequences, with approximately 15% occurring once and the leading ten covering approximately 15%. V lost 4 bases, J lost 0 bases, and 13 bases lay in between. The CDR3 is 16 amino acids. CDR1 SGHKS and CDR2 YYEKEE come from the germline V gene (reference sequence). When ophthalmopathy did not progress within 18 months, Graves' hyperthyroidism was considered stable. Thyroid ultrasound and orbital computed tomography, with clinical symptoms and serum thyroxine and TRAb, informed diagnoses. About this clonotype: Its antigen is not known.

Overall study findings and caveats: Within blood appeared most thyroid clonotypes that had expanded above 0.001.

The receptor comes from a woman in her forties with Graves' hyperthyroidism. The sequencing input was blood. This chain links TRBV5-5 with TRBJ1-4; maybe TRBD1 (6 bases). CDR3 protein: CASSPGGRSTNEKLFF. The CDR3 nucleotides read TGTGCCAGCAGCCCCGGGGGGCGGTCAACTAATGAAAAACTGTTTTTT.